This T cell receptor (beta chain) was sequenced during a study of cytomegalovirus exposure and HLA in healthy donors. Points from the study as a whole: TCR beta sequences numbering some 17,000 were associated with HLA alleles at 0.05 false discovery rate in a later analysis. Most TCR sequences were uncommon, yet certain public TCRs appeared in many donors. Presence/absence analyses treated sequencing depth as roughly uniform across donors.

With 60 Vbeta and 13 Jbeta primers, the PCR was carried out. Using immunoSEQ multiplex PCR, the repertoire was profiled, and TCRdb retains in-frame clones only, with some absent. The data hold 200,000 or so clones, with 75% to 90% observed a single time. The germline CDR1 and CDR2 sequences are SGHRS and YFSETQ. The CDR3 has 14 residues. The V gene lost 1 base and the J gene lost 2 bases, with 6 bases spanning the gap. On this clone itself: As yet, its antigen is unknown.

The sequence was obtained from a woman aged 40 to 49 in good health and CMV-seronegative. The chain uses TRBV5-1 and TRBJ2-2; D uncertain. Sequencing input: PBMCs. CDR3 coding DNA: TGCGCCAGCAGCTTGCAGATTAACACCGGGGAGCTGTTTTTT. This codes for CASSLQINTGELFF.